A selection of T cell receptor beta chains follows, all from one sample in a study of radiation and T cells in renal cell carcinoma. Clones were read by immunoSEQ multiplex PCR, and TCRdb kept only the in-frame ones, dropping some. The table shows about 150,000 clones, with roughly 86% occurring only once. Sample: blood, taken from a patient whose treatment included radiotherapy and nephrectomy. These receptors came from a woman aged 45-65 years with renal cell carcinoma. The CDR3 runs from the conserved cysteine through the conserved F or W. A D gene is named only where the DNA matches it firmly. Not all rows give a size; the values are once, few, many and, for expanded clones, a class.

J gene | CDR3 length | V gene | clone size | D gene | CDR3 DNA | CDR3 protein
TRBJ2-7 | 15 | TRBV5-1 | - | - | TGCGCCAGCAGCGCAGGAGGGACAGTCGGCTACGAGCAGTACTTC | CASSAGGTVGYEQYF
TRBJ1-3 | 15 | TRBV5-6 | - | - | TGTGCCAGCAGCCTGAGGACATTCTCTGGAAACACCATATATTTT | CASSLRTFSGNTIYF
TRBJ2-7 | 12 | TRBV5-6 | - | - | TGTGCCAGCAGCTTGGCCAGTGAGGTGCAGTACTTC | CASSLASEVQYF
TRBJ1-1 | 13 | TRBV5-1 | - | TRBD1 | TGCGCCAGCAGCGAGGGACAGGGCACTGAAGCTTTCTTT | CASSEGQGTEAFF
TRBJ1-1 | 13 | TRBV7-3 | - | - | TGTGCCAGCAGCAGTGATATGAACACTGAAGCTTTCTTT | CASSSDMNTEAFF
TRBJ2-6 | 16 | TRBV13 | few | - | TGTGCCAGCAGCTTAGGCGGTGGTGATGGGGCCAACGTCCTGACTTTC | CASSLGGGDGANVLTF
TRBJ2-3 | 12 | TRBV29-1 | - | - | TGCAGCGCAAGCAAAATCACAGATACGCAGTATTTT | CSASKITDTQYF
TRBJ1-4 | 14 | TRBV4-3 | - | - | TGCGCCAGCAGCTTTGGAGGGGGTAATGAAAAACTGTTTTTT | CASSFGGGNEKLFF
TRBJ2-1 | 15 | TRBV19 | - | TRBD2 | TGTGCCAGTAGTATAGACAGCGGGGTTTACAATGAGCAGTTCTTC | CASSIDSGVYNEQFF
TRBJ1-6 | 13 | TRBV7-6 | - | - | TGTGCCAGCAGCTCTGCAGGGAGATCACCCCTCCACTTT | CASSSAGRSPLHF
TRBJ1-5 | 16 | TRBV19 | - | TRBD1 | TGTGCCTGTTCCTCGGCCGGGACAGGTAGCAATCAGCCCCAGCATTTT | CACSSAGTGSNQPQHF
TRBJ2-7 | 14 | TRBV5-1 | few | - | TGCGCCAGCAGCTTGGGCCCACCCCTCGACGAGCAGTACTTC | CASSLGPPLDEQYF
TRBJ1-2 | 16 | TRBV7-9 | - | TRBD1 | TGTGCCAGCAGCTACCCCGCGGGACAGCTATTCTATGGCTACACCTTC | CASSYPAGQLFYGYTF
TRBJ2-3 | 15 | TRBV19 | - | - | TGTGCCAGTAACGTCTCGCCCGATCCCACAGATACGCAGTATTTT | CASNVSPDPTDTQYF
TRBJ1-4 | 11 | TRBV11-2 | - | - | TGTGCCAGCAGCTTAATCAGGACAGTGTTTTTT | CASSLIRTVFF
TRBJ1-5 | 17 | TRBV12-5 | - | - | TGTGCTAGTGGTTTAATCCAATTTATGGGGCACGGTCAGCCCCAGCATTTT | CASGLIQFMGHGQPQHF
TRBJ1-2 | 14 | TRBV6-5 | once | - | TGTGCCAGCAGTAAACTGACAGATTACTATGGCTACACCTTC | CASSKLTDYYGYTF
TRBJ2-1 | 18 | TRBV4-1 | - | - | TGCGCCAGCAGCCAAGATGCCCGACGGGGCCCTTCCTACAATGAGCAGTTCTTC | CASSQDARRGPSYNEQFF